Below, 7 T cell receptor beta chains from the same sample are listed, as sequenced in a study of T cells in Graves' hyperthyroidism and ophthalmopathy. TCR beta CDR3 regions were amplified from RNA transcripts. The TCR CDR3 first-round RT-PCR relied on the HTBI primer set. TCRdb passed the multiplex PCR reads through MiXCR, listing each CDR3 protein once. This sample yields 500,000 to 650,000 distinct CDR3 sequences, of which roughly 15% are seen a single time; about 16% belongs to the top ten. The sequenced material came from blood. These receptors were obtained from a woman under 30 with Graves' ophthalmopathy.

The rearrangement links TRBV20-1 to TRBJ2-5; 8 nucleotides match TRBD1. J lost 4 bases, V lost 6 bases, and 4 bases had no gene match. The CDR3 has 12 amino acids. Germline-derived CDR1 and CDR2 are DFQATT and SNEGSKA (reference sequence). This chain's CDR3 is CSATQGVETQYF. In nucleotides, the CDR3 is TGCAGTGCAACACAGGGGGTAGAGACCCAGTACTTC.

The V call is TRBV6-1, the J call TRBJ2-2; 7 positions agree with TRBD1. CDR1 and CDR2 from the germline V gene are MNHNS and SASEGT. Unmatched junction bases numbered 13, after V lost 5 bases and J lost 1 base. The CDR3 runs 18 residues. CDR3 nucleotide sequence: TGTGCCAGCAGTTTTACTTCCCGGGACAGAGGGAACACCGGGGAGCTGTTTTTT. It specifies CASSFTSRDRGNTGELFF.

About this clonotype itself: The junction shows a germline mismatch at one end, possibly a read error. This chain connects TRBV12-3 or TRBV12-4 to TRBJ2-1, with D possibly called TRBD1 or TRBD2 (6 bases each). The CDR3 consists of 13 residues. CDR3 residues: CAGSKGGWNEQFF. The CDR3 DNA reads TGTGCCGGCAGCAAAGGGGGGTGGAATGAGCAGTTCTTC.

Comment on this clonotype: This may arise from a read error, as a much more abundant clone is one base away. The chain combines TRBV11-2 with TRBJ2-7; 8 bases align to TRBD2. CDR1 SGHAT and CDR2 FQNNGV come from the germline V gene. CDR3 length equals 17 residues. With 4 bases clipped from V and 4 bases from J, the junction kept 15 bases outside the gene matches. CDR3 in DNA: TGTGCCAGCAGCTCCTGGGATAGCGGGGCCGCCAGTTACGAGCAGTACTTC. Encoded protein: CASSSWDSGAASYEQYF.

This clonotype was counted many times. The chain links TRBV7-2 to TRBJ2-7, with TRBD1 identical over 9 bases. Germline V CDR1 and CDR2: SGHTA, FQGNSA. Trimming removed 7 bases from V and 7 bases from J; junction bases left unmatched: 8. This CDR3 is 13 amino acids long. CDR3 bases: TGTGCCAGCACCCGGACAGGGGATAGGGAGCAGTACTTC. Protein sequence: CASTRTGDREQYF.

This clonotype was recorded once. The rearrangement links TRBV3-2 to TRBJ1-5. TRBV3-2 corresponds to a pseudogene. This CDR3 region has 17 residues. DNA for the CDR3: TGTGCCAGCAGCCAAGCCGCCGGGACCAGAGGCAATCAGCCCCAGCATTTT. Translation: CASSQAAGTRGNQPQHF.

The rearrangement links TRBV30 to TRBJ1-4; perhaps TRBD1 as D (6 bases). Germline V gene sequence: CDR1 GTSNPN, CDR2 SVGIG (reference sequence). Trimming left V 0 bases short and J 8 bases short, with 13 bases between. This CDR3 is 14 amino acids long. The CDR3 loop reads CAWSVWGAWEKLFF. In nucleotides, the CDR3 is TGTGCCTGGAGTGTATGGGGGGCTTGGGAAAAACTGTTTTTT.